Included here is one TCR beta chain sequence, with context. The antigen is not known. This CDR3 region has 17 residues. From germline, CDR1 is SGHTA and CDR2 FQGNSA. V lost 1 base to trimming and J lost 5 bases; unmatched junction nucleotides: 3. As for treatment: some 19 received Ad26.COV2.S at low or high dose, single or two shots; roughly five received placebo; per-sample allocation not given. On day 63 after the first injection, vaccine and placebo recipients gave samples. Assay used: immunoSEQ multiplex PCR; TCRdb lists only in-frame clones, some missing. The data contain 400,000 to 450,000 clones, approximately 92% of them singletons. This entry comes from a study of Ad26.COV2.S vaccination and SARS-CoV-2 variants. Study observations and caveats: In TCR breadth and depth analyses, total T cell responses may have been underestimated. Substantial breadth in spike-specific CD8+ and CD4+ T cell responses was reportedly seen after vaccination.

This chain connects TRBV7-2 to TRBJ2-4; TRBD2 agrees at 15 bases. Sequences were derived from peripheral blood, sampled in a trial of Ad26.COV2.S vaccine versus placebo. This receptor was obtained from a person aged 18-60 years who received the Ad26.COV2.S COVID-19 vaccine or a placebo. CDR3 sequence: CASSLVGLAGGQNIQYF. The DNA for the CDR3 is TGTGCCAGCAGCTTAGTTGGACTAGCGGGAGGGCAAAACATTCAGTACTTC.